This T cell receptor beta chain is from a study of cytomegalovirus exposure and HLA in healthy donors. As for the donors, each was a healthy bone marrow donor. Amplification used 60 Vbeta primers and 13 Jbeta primers. TCRdb's table, derived via immunoSEQ multiplex PCR, lists solely in-frame clones and lacks some. This sample has 160,000 or so clones, with about three quarters found just once. CDR1 is SGHTA and CDR2 is FQGNSA in the germline V gene. The CDR3 contains 12 residues. Deletions cut 1 base from V and 5 bases from J, with 5 bases between. Sequenced sample: PBMCs. The origin of this receptor is a woman aged 30 to 39 in good health and CMV-seronegative. The chain recombines TRBV7-2 with TRBJ1-2; D is uncertain. The CDR3 DNA reads TGTGCCAGCAGCTTAGTTTCTTATGGCTACACCTTC. Protein product: CASSLVSYGYTF. Full variable domain (outside the CDR3, taken from reference TRBV7-2 and TRBJ1-2): GAGVSQSPSNKVTEKGKDVELRCDPISGHTALYWYRQSLGQGLEFLIYFQGNSAPDKSGLPSDRFSAERTGGSVSTLTIQRTQQEDSAVYLCASSLVSYGYTFGSGTRLTVV.